A selection of T cell receptor beta chains follows, all from one sample in a study of human T cells and chemical hapten exposure. TCRdb redid the calling of the RACE reads with MiXCR, one entry per CDR3 protein. The sample carries about 54,000 distinct CDR3 sequences, about a tenth recorded once. This sample comprised whole blood, obtained in connection with sensitization to the hapten diphenylcyclopropenone (DPC). The receptors here all came from a woman between 45 and 60 years old with alopecia areata. Some clones in this sample may be carry-over from other donors' samples. Both conserved end residues are part of each CDR3. The order of the fields is clone size, V gene, J gene, D gene, CDR3 protein, CDR3 DNA. A D gene is named only where the DNA matches it firmly. Only part of the rows carry a size: once, few, many, or a class if the clone is expanded.

few	TRBV7-2	TRBJ2-6	NA	CASSLIRVPRQQSGANVLTF	TGTGCCAGCAGCTTAATTCGGGTACCCAGGCAACAGTCTGGGGCCAACGTCCTGACTTTC
many	TRBV5-1	TRBJ1-2	NA	CASSLDGQGGYTF	TGCGCCAGCAGCTTGGATGGTCAGGGTGGCTACACCTTC
many	TRBV20-1	TRBJ1-1	NA	CSAPPVGNTEAFF	TGCAGTGCTCCCCCGGTGGGGAACACTGAAGCTTTCTTT
NA	TRBV29-1	TRBJ2-1	NA	CSVVERMSSYNEQFF	TGCAGCGTTGTCGAGCGGATGAGCTCCTACAATGAGCAGTTCTTC
NA	TRBV7-8	TRBJ1-5	TRBD1	CASSPTAGGIQPQHF	TGTGCCAGCAGCCCAACAGCAGGGGGCATTCAGCCCCAGCATTTT
few	TRBV4-1	TRBJ1-4	TRBD1	CASSRDGQGAGNEKLFF	TGCGCCAGCAGCCGAGACGGACAGGGGGCCGGAAATGAAAAACTGTTTTTT
NA	TRBV28	TRBJ2-7	NA	CASSLWRSSYEQYF	TGTGCCAGCAGTTTATGGCGGAGCTCCTACGAGCAGTACTTC
medium-sized	TRBV29-1	TRBJ1-4	TRBD1	CSVVRQGSEKLFF	TGCAGCGTTGTGCGACAGGGCAGTGAAAAACTGTTTTTT
many	TRBV5-1	TRBJ1-2	NA	CASSWDRDGYTF	TGCGCCAGCAGCTGGGACCGAGATGGCTACACCTTC
many	TRBV20-1	TRBJ1-5	NA	CSARRRGSSNQPQHF	TGCAGTGCTAGACGTCGGGGAAGTAGCAATCAGCCCCAGCATTTT
few	TRBV6-6	TRBJ2-3	TRBD1	CASRLDRGSTDTQYF	TGTGCCAGCAGATTGGACAGGGGCAGCACAGATACGCAGTATTTT
few	TRBV19	TRBJ2-6	NA	CASKTSGSSGANVLTF	TGTGCCAGTAAAACCTCGGGCAGCTCTGGGGCCAACGTCCTGACTTTC
NA	TRBV29-1	TRBJ2-7	NA	CSARTGISYEQYF	TGCAGCGCCCGAACAGGGATCTCCTACGAGCAGTACTTC
few	TRBV7-2	TRBJ1-1	NA	CASSLFGNPEAFF	TGTGCCAGCAGCTTATTTGGGAACCCTGAAGCTTTCTTT
NA	TRBV7-6	TRBJ2-3	TRBD2	CASSLAQLAGSSTDTQYF	TGTGCCAGCAGCTTAGCCCAACTAGCGGGATCTAGCACAGATACGCAGTATTTT
many	TRBV9	TRBJ2-3	TRBD1	CASSGGGQGVLDTQYF	TGTGCCAGCAGCGGGGGCGGACAGGGAGTGTTAGATACGCAGTATTTT
few	TRBV3-1	TRBJ1-1	NA	CASSQGIEAFF	TGTGCCAGCAGCCAAGGTATTGAAGCTTTCTTT
NA	TRBV28	TRBJ1-4	TRBD1	CASRRQGNEKLFF	TGTGCCAGCAGGCGACAGGGTAATGAAAAACTGTTTTTT
many	TRBV4-1	TRBJ2-7	TRBD1	CASSPVQGASEQYF	TGCGCCAGCAGTCCGGTGCAGGGGGCTAGTGAGCAGTACTTC
many	TRBV27	TRBJ1-6	NA	CASSKAYNSPLHF	TGTGCCAGCAGTAAGGCTTATAATTCACCCCTCCACTTT
few	TRBV6-1	TRBJ2-7	TRBD2	CASSESASGASGSRQYF	TGTGCCAGCAGTGAAAGTGCGTCAGGGGCTAGCGGGTCCAGGCAGTACTTC
few	TRBV28	TRBJ2-3	NA	CASGGRYTDTQYF	TGTGCCAGTGGAGGGCGGTACACAGATACGCAGTATTTT
many	TRBV4-3	TRBJ1-4	NA	CASSQAPEPQANEKLFF	TGCGCCAGCAGCCAAGCCCCCGAGCCGCAGGCAAATGAAAAACTGTTTTTT
NA	TRBV11-2	TRBJ2-5	NA	CASSSLPKLRDITPEIQETQYF	TGTGCCAGCAGCTCTCTTCCCAAATTAAGGGACATCACTCCCGAAATCCAAGAGACCCAGTACTTC
few	TRBV7-2	TRBJ2-3	NA	CASSLGDTDTQYF	TGTGCCAGCAGCTTAGGAGACACAGATACGCAGTATTTT
few	TRBV12-3/TRBV12-4	TRBJ2-6	NA	CASRTGPSSGANVLTF	TGTGCCAGCAGAACAGGGCCAAGCTCTGGGGCCAACGTCCTGACTTTC
many	TRBV18	TRBJ1-1	NA	CASSPMDGNTEAFF	TGTGCCAGCTCACCAATGGACGGTAACACTGAAGCTTTCTTT
many	TRBV3-1	TRBJ1-5	NA	CASSPTRNNQPQHF	TGTGCCAGCAGCCCTACCCGAAATAATCAGCCCCAGCATTTT
NA	TRBV7-6	TRBJ1-5	NA	CASSLVEAAPQHF	TGTGCCAGCAGCCTCGTTGAGGCCGCGCCCCAGCATTTT
NA	TRBV7-2	TRBJ2-3	NA	CASSLGAGYTDTQYF	TGTGCCAGCAGCTTAGGGGCGGGGTACACAGATACGCAGTATTTT
NA	TRBV2	TRBJ2-5	TRBD2	CASRVAGGPQETQYF	TGTGCCAGCAGGGTAGCGGGGGGACCTCAAGAGACCCAGTACTTC
NA	TRBV7-2	TRBJ1-6	TRBD1	CASSLVGQGGHSPLHF	TGTGCCAGCAGCTTAGTGGGACAGGGAGGCCATTCACCCCTCCACTTT
NA	TRBV28	TRBJ1-5	NA	CASTWTGGQPQHF	TGTGCCAGCACTTGGACGGGCGGCCAGCCCCAGCATTTT
many	TRBV7-2	TRBJ2-7	TRBD2	CASSSGLAGGTYEQYF	TGTGCCAGCAGCTCGGGACTAGCGGGGGGTACCTACGAGCAGTACTTC
few	TRBV20-1	TRBJ1-3	NA	CSASAGATSGNTIYF	TGCAGTGCTAGTGCAGGGGCCACCTCTGGAAACACCATATATTTT
few	TRBV4-3	TRBJ2-1	TRBD2	CASSQTGLAYNEQFF	TGCGCCAGCAGCCAAACGGGACTAGCATACAATGAGCAGTTCTTC